This is a list of T cell receptor beta chains from one sample in a study of beta chain features in type 1 diabetes. The protocol was immunoSEQ multiplex PCR, while the TCRdb copy is restricted to in-frame clones and leaves out a portion. The sample holds tens of thousands of clones; approximately 43% are singletons and the top ten take roughly 0.13%. Sequencing was done on a sample of stem cell memory CD4+ T cells from blood. These receptors were collected from a young man with type 1 diabetes. Both conserved end residues are part of each CDR3. The order of the fields is clone size, V gene, D gene, J gene, CDR3 DNA, CDR3 protein. The D gene is left open where the match is weak. Size is stated for part of the rows, as once, few or many counts, or as a class when the clone is expanded.

-,TRBV11-2,TRBD1,TRBJ2-5,TGTGCCAGCAGCTTTCAAACTACAGGGGCTATGACCCAGTACTTC,CASSFQTTGAMTQYF
-,TRBV5-4,-,TRBJ2-7,TGTGCCAGCAGCTTTCCGGACACCTACGAGCAGTACTTC,CASSFPDTYEQYF
-,TRBV5-1,TRBD2,TRBJ2-1,TGCGCCAGCAGCCGCCGGACTAGCGGGATTTCCGAGCAGTTCTTC,CASSRRTSGISEQFF
-,TRBV4-2,TRBD1,TRBJ1-2,TGTGCCAGCAGCCCAGGAGTTGGGACAGTCTATGGCTACACCTTC,CASSPGVGTVYGYTF
-,TRBV6-5,TRBD2,TRBJ2-1,TGTGCCAGCGGGACTAGCGGGAGGTATGAGCAGTTCTTC,CASGTSGRYEQFF
few,TRBV4-2,TRBD2,TRBJ2-1,TGTGCCAGCAGCCAGTCCCGGGACTACTACAATGAGCAGTTCTTC,CASSQSRDYYNEQFF
-,TRBV28,-,TRBJ1-2,TGTGCCAGCAGTTTTCCAGGGGAGGGCTACACCTTC,CASSFPGEGYTF
-,TRBV2,TRBD2,TRBJ2-7,TGTGCCAGCAGATATACTAGCGGGGGGTGGTACGAGCAGTACTTC,CASRYTSGGWYEQYF
-,TRBV30,TRBD2,TRBJ2-1,TGTGCCTGGAACCTAGCGGGAGGGAATGAGCAGTTCTTC,CAWNLAGGNEQFF
-,TRBV28,TRBD1,TRBJ2-6,TGTGCCAGCAGTGGCCGGGACAGGGGATTGGAAGGGGCCAACGTCCTGACTTTC,CASSGRDRGLEGANVLTF
-,TRBV6-1,-,TRBJ2-7,TGTGCCAGCGGCGACAGGTTGGAGTACTTC,CASGDRLEYF
-,TRBV5-1,-,TRBJ2-2,TGCGCCAGCGCCGGGACATATTACACCGGGGAGCTGTTTTTT,CASAGTYYTGELFF
few,TRBV19,-,TRBJ1-5,TGTGCCAGTAGTCTGGGGAGGAGTCAGCCCCAGCATTTT,CASSLGRSQPQHF
-,TRBV6-5,-,TRBJ2-3,TGTGCCAGCAGCCGAACAGGCACAGATACGCAGTATTTT,CASSRTGTDTQYF
-,TRBV5-1,-,TRBJ2-3,TGCGCCAGCAGCTCTGGGACATCGGGCGCGGCGGATACGCAGTATTTT,CASSSGTSGAADTQYF
-,TRBV6-1,-,TRBJ2-5,TGTGCCAGCAGTGTGGGCCCCCGGGGGGAGACCCAGTACTTC,CASSVGPRGETQYF
few,TRBV5-4,TRBD1,TRBJ1-1,TGTGCCAGCAGCGTACAGGGGACTGAAGCTTTCTTT,CASSVQGTEAFF
-,TRBV29-1,TRBD2,TRBJ2-1,TGCAGCGTTGAAGAGAAGGGACTAGCGGGATCTAACTATTACAATGAGCAGTTCTTC,CSVEEKGLAGSNYYNEQFF
-,TRBV9,TRBD2,TRBJ2-5,TGTGCCAGCAGCGTAAGGGGTAGCGGGAGTGTAGAGACCCAGTACTTC,CASSVRGSGSVETQYF
-,TRBV5-1,TRBD2,TRBJ2-1,TGCGCCAGCAGCCGGGGACTAGCGGGGGGCTTGGATGAGCAGTTCTTC,CASSRGLAGGLDEQFF
few,TRBV28,-,TRBJ2-7,TGTGCCAGCAGTCCCGGGAATTTAGGGTACGAGCAGTACTTC,CASSPGNLGYEQYF
few,TRBV7-2,-,TRBJ2-3,TGTGCCAGCAGCTTATGGGCTAGCGCCACAGATACGCAGTATTTT,CASSLWASATDTQYF
once,TRBV18,-,TRBJ2-7,TGTGCCAGCTCACCCTACGGTAGGGGCATCTACGAGCAGTACTTC,CASSPYGRGIYEQYF
-,TRBV10-3,-,TRBJ2-7,TGTGCCATCAGTGAACTCTCGGGTGTCGAGCAGTACTTC,CAISELSGVEQYF
-,TRBV25-1,-,TRBJ1-1,TGTGCCAGCAGTGTGTGGGAGGAGCAGGAAGCTTTCTTT,CASSVWEEQEAFF
few,TRBV6-1,TRBD2,TRBJ2-7,TGTGCCAGCAGTGAACTAGCGGGAGAAACGGAGCAGTACTTC,CASSELAGETEQYF
-,TRBV4-2,TRBD2,TRBJ2-2,TGTGCCAGCAGCCAAGTTTTGGGACTAGCACCGAACACCGGGGAGCTGTTTTTT,CASSQVLGLAPNTGELFF
-,TRBV20-1,-,TRBJ2-1,TGCAGTGCTAGGGCCAATGAGCAGTTCTTC,CSARANEQFF
-,TRBV28,-,TRBJ2-7,TGTGCCAGCAGTTCCGGGTCTTCCTACGAGCAGTACTTC,CASSSGSSYEQYF
-,TRBV6-1,TRBD2,TRBJ2-7,TGTGCCAGCAGTGAAGCCCTAGGCAAGGGACTATACGAGCAGTACTTC,CASSEALGKGLYEQYF
few,TRBV28,TRBD2,TRBJ2-1,TGTGCCAGCAGTTTGATCAGCGGGAGCGGTTACTACAATGAGCAGTTCTTC,CASSLISGSGYYNEQFF
-,TRBV30,TRBD2,TRBJ2-7,TGTGCCTGGAGTCGGCTCGAACTACTAGCGGGGGAGCAGTACTTC,CAWSRLELLAGEQYF
few,TRBV28,-,TRBJ2-2,TGTGCCAGCCACGGGGGGCCCCCCGGGGAGCTGTTTTTT,CASHGGPPGELFF
few,TRBV7-9,TRBD2,TRBJ2-1,TGTGCCAGCAGCCTGGACCTGCATAGCGGGAGGCTCTACAATGAGCAGTTCTTC,CASSLDLHSGRLYNEQFF
few,TRBV19,TRBD1,TRBJ1-5,TGTGCCAGTAGTAAGGGGGCGGTTCGGCCCCAGCATTTT,CASSKGAVRPQHF
-,TRBV27,TRBD2,TRBJ2-2,TGTGCCAGCAGTTTATTCGAATGGGCCCTAGCGGGAGGCACCGGGGAGCTGTTTTTT,CASSLFEWALAGGTGELFF
-,TRBV5-4,-,TRBJ2-5,TGTGCCAGCAGCCCGACCTGGGCCAGTCTGCAAGAGACCCAGTACTTC,CASSPTWASLQETQYF
-,TRBV6-6,-,TRBJ2-1,TGTGCCAGCAGTCAAGGACTCGTTACGTTCTTC,CASSQGLVTFF
-,TRBV6-1,-,TRBJ2-7,TGTGCCAGCACAGTAAGAGGGAGCGACGAGCAGTACTTC,CASTVRGSDEQYF
-,TRBV30,-,TRBJ2-7,TGTGCCTGGAGCGAGTCGACAGGCTACGAGCAGTACTTC,CAWSESTGYEQYF
-,TRBV9,-,TRBJ2-1,TGTGCCAGCAGCGTAGGCAGGATAAATGAGCAGTTCTTC,CASSVGRINEQFF
-,TRBV18,TRBD1,TRBJ2-1,TGTGCCAGCTCACCACCGACAGGGCGCTCCTACAATGAGCAGTTCTTC,CASSPPTGRSYNEQFF
few,TRBV28,TRBD1,TRBJ2-7,TGTGCCAGCAGGGCGACAGGGATGAGTCGCTACGAGCAGTACTTC,CASRATGMSRYEQYF
few,TRBV5-1,TRBD2,TRBJ2-1,TGCGCCAGCAGCAGGCAGCGGGAGTACAATGAGCAGTTCTTC,CASSRQREYNEQFF
once,TRBV7-7,-,TRBJ2-4,TGTGCCAGCAGCTTAGGGAGTCGAGTAGCCAAAAACATTCAGTACTTC,CASSLGSRVAKNIQYF
-,TRBV9,-,TRBJ2-1,TGTGCCAGCAGCGCCGGAGTGGTATCCTACAATGAGCAGTTCTTC,CASSAGVVSYNEQFF
-,TRBV9,-,TRBJ2-6,TGTGCCAGCAGCTTAAGTCAGGATGGTGGGGCCAACGTCCTGACTTTC,CASSLSQDGGANVLTF
few,TRBV14,-,TRBJ1-1,TGTGCCAGCAGCCAAGTGGGCAACACTGAAGCTTTCTTT,CASSQVGNTEAFF
-,TRBV7-9,TRBD1,TRBJ2-4,TGTGCCAGCAGCATCGACCGGGACAGGGAAAACATTCAGTACTTC,CASSIDRDRENIQYF
-,TRBV10-3,-,TRBJ1-1,TGTGCCATCAGTGAATCCCCGGGAGGAGCTTTCTTT,CAISESPGGAFF
-,TRBV29-1,-,TRBJ1-1,TGCAGCGTCGACACTGAAGCTTTCTTT,CSVDTEAFF
few,TRBV7-2,TRBD2,TRBJ2-1,TGTGCCAGCAGCCTTCGGACTAGCGATATGCATGAGCAGTTCTTC,CASSLRTSDMHEQFF
-,TRBV28,-,TRBJ1-5,TGTGCCAGCAGAACTCCAGGGGCCCACCAGCCCCAGCATTTT,CASRTPGAHQPQHF